This T cell receptor (beta chain) was recorded in a study of blood T cell repertoires in COVID-19. CDR3 size: 14 residues. V was pared by 4 bases and J by 8 bases, with 14 bases between. CDR1 SNHLY and CDR2 FYNNEI come from the germline V gene. As processed by the authors: Reference gene primer amplification gave nucleated cell count estimates. Sequencing was performed with immunoSEQ multiplex PCR; in TCRdb, only in-frame clones are kept and a portion is missing. For V, J and clone size, that table is used; D and trimming come from the DNA. Here the sample spans around 380,000 clones, about 80% being singletons.

This chain joins TRBV2 and TRBJ1-4; perhaps TRBD1 as D (6 bases). Material for sequencing was peripheral blood. This sequence originates from a human donor with acute or convalescent COVID-19. The donor label of this sample is uncertain. The CDR3 here is CASSVGAEGEKLFF. The CDR3 DNA sequence: TGTGCCAGCAGTGTGGGGGCAGAAGGAGAAAAACTGTTTTTT.